The present TCR beta chain was sequenced within a study of blood T cell repertoires in COVID-19. Background on the study: Acute and convalescent COVID-19 samples came from the United States, Italy and Spain. PBMCs, B-cell-depleted T cells, or T cells provided the cDNA or gDNA that made up the material.

Per the study methods: Reference gene primer amplification gave estimated nucleated cell counts. Some clones are missing from TCRdb's copy, which holds only in-frame ones; the method was immunoSEQ multiplex PCR. V and J calls and clone size are as listed in that table; D and trimming were resolved from the DNA. The table has roughly 180,000 clones, over 75% seen once; the top ten hold about 1.2%. CDR3 size: 12 residues. Germline V gene data show CDR1 as LNHDA and CDR2 as SQIVND (reference sequence). V was clipped by 10 bases and J by 4 bases, with 13 bases between them. This clonotype was obtained from a man between 60 and 70 years old who had recovered from COVID-19. The sample consisted of peripheral blood. The chain combines TRBV19 with TRBJ1-2, with D maybe TRBD1 (6 bases). This CDR3 is CATVTGIYGYTF. The CDR3 nucleotides read TGTGCCACTGTGACAGGCATCTATGGCTACACCTTC.